Following are 15 T cell receptor beta chains from one sample sequenced in a study of shared clonotypes between healthy human individuals. Measured with immunoSEQ multiplex PCR; TCRdb has only the in-frame clones, and not every one. This table holds 2 million to 2.5 million clones, over 90% found once. The sample taken for sequencing was naive CD4+ T cells from PBMCs. The sample's subset: CD45RA+ positively selected. The source is a man aged 18 to 30 in good health. Some clones in this sample may be carry-over from other donors' samples.

CDR3 coding DNA: TGTGCCAGCTTCCCCTTCCGGGACGGATCCTACGAGCAGTACTTC. It codes for CASFPFRDGSYEQYF. J is TRBJ2-7 and V is TRBV5-8; D possibly uses TRBD1 or TRBD2 (5 bases each). This CDR3 comprises 15 residues. Trimming removed 7 bases at V and 1 base at J, with 18 bases between. Germline CDR1 SGHTS, CDR2 YDEGEE.

V and J are TRBV5-1 and TRBJ2-7; D may be TRBD2 (7 bases). V lost 4 bases, J lost 0 bases, and 17 bases lay in between. Germline V gene lookup returns CDR1 SGHRS and CDR2 YFSETQ. The CDR3 extends over 16 amino acids. The CDR3 DNA follows: TGCGCCAGCAGCAACTTCAGGGGCGGGAGCTCCTACGAGCAGTACTTC. This codes for CASSNFRGGSSYEQYF.

The chain joins TRBV28 to TRBJ2-7, with D maybe TRBD2 (6 bases). V lost 3 bases and J 2 bases, leaving 11 bases between the germline ends. The CDR3 runs 14 residues. Germline CDR1 and CDR2: MDHEN and SYDVKM. The CDR3 spells CASSFSRGTYEQYF. CDR3 sequence (DNA): TGTGCCAGCAGTTTCTCTCGCGGGACCTACGAGCAGTACTTC.

V and J are TRBV7-2 and TRBJ2-3; 7 nucleotides agree with TRBD2. The germline CDR1 and CDR2 sequences are SGHTA and FQGNSA. Trimming took 3 bases from V and 5 from J; bases not matched to a gene: 2. CDR3 length: 13 amino acids. The CDR3 bases are TGTGCCAGCAGCTTGTGGGGGGGAGATACGCAGTATTTT. Protein sequence: CASSLWGGDTQYF. The variable domain in full, completed from reference TRBV7-2 and TRBJ2-3, reads GAGVSQSPSNKVTEKGKDVELRCDPISGHTALYWYRQSLGQGLEFLIYFQGNSAPDKSGLPSDRFSAERTGGSVSTLTIQRTQQEDSAVYLCASSLWGGDTQYFGPGTRLTVL.

The CDR3: CASRGQRTQYF. CDR3 nucleotide sequence: TGTGCCAGCAGGGGCCAGCGTACGCAGTATTTT. The V call is TRBV7-9, the J call TRBJ2-3; D is ambiguous. The germline V gene has CDR1 SEHNR and CDR2 FQNEAQ (reference sequence). The V end was cut by 6 bases, the J end by 8 bases, with 9 bases between. This CDR3 is built from 11 residues.

With respect to this clone: Other DNA sequences in the same sample also yield this CDR3. V and J are TRBV5-1 and TRBJ1-1; D remains unclear. The CDR3 totals 12 residues. Between the trimmed V and J ends, which lost 3 bases and 1 base, there was a span of 4 bases. The V gene's germline CDR1 is SGHRS and CDR2 YFSETQ. Here the CDR3 DNA reads TGCGCCAGCAGCTCCGAGAACACTGAAGCTTTCTTT. Protein: CASSSENTEAFF.

This chain uses TRBV18 with TRBJ2-1; D remains ambiguous. This CDR3 is 12 amino acids long. Per the germline V gene, CDR1 is KGHSH and CDR2 is LQKENI. V lost 1 base, J lost 5 bases, and 3 bases lay in between. CDR3 sequence: CASSPQNNEQFF. The CDR3 bases are TGTGCCAGCTCACCACAGAACAATGAGCAGTTCTTC.

Concerning this clone: Distinct nucleotide sequences in the sample also encode this CDR3. V usage is TRBV28 and J usage is TRBJ2-1; TRBD2 is a possible D gene (6 bases). V lost 5 bases and J lost 3, with 11 bases in between. Germline lookup yields CDR1 MDHEN and CDR2 SYDVKM. The CDR3 length is 14 residues. This chain's CDR3 is CASSLRESYNEQFF. In DNA, the CDR3 is TGTGCCAGCAGTCTCCGGGAGAGCTACAATGAGCAGTTCTTC.

This clone was observed once. This rearrangement joins TRBV15 to TRBJ2-5; D not resolved. The CDR3 contains 13 residues. Germline CDR1 is LNHNV and CDR2 is YYDKDF (reference sequence). V was shortened by 0 bases and J by 1 base, with 3 bases between the two germline ends. The CDR3 loop is CATSRDLQETQYF. The CDR3 DNA is TGTGCCACCAGCAGAGATCTCCAAGAGACCCAGTACTTC.

V is TRBV2 and J is TRBJ2-3; possible D gene TRBD1, 5 bases. Germline loops: CDR1 SNHLY, CDR2 FYNNEI. This CDR3 is 15 amino acids long. Trimming cost V 3 bases and J 6 bases, with 16 bases left between them. The CDR3 DNA reads as TGTGCCAGCAGTGATGGGCAGGGCATGCCCGATACGCAGTATTTT. As protein: CASSDGQGMPDTQYF.

The V and J genes are TRBV2 and TRBJ2-7, with a possible D match to TRBD1 (6 bases). The CDR3 loop spans 12 amino acids. Germline V gives CDR1 SNHLY, CDR2 FYNNEI. Trimming left V 6 bases short and J 9 bases short, with 15 bases between. The CDR3 here is CASREQGVGQYF. The CDR3 coding sequence is TGTGCCAGCAGGGAACAGGGAGTTGGGCAGTACTTC. Full variable domain (outside the CDR3, taken from reference TRBV2 and TRBJ2-7): EPEVTQTPSHQVTQMGQEVILRCVPISNHLYFYWYRQILGQKVEFLVSFYNNEISEKSEIFDDQFSVERPDGSNFTLKIRSTKLEDSAMYFCASREQGVGQYFGPGTRLTVT.

V and J are TRBV5-1 and TRBJ2-2; TRBD1 agrees at 8 bases. V was pared by 4 bases and J by 4 bases, with 6 bases of the junction left unmatched. CDR3 length: 15 residues. The germline V gene has CDR1 SGHRS and CDR2 YFSETQ. The DNA for the CDR3 is TGCGCCAGCAGCACCTTACAGGGGGGCACCGGGGAGCTGTTTTTT. This sequence encodes CASSTLQGGTGELFF. The full variable domain, in which reference TRBV5-1 and TRBJ2-2 provide the parts outside the CDR3, is KAGVTQTPRYLIKTRGQQVTLSCSPISGHRSVSWYQQTPGQGLQFLFEYFSETQRNKGNFPGRFSGRQFSNSRSEMNVSTLELGDSALYLCASSTLQGGTGELFFGEGSRLTVL.

The chain uses TRBV2 and TRBJ2-4; no firm D call. V lost 7 bases and J lost 4, with 11 bases in between. CDR1 and CDR2 from the germline V gene are SNHLY and FYNNEI. CDR3 length: 13 residues. CDR3 protein: CASTGRAKNIQYF. The CDR3 DNA is TGTGCCAGCACCGGTCGGGCAAAAAACATTCAGTACTTC.

This rearrangement joins TRBV2 to TRBJ2-5; D ambiguous. CDR1 is SNHLY and CDR2 is FYNNEI in the germline V gene. The CDR3 extends over 12 amino acids. Trimming took off 5 bases at V and 5 bases at J, with 9 bases between the two ends. DNA of the CDR3: TGTGCCAGCAGTCGGACCCGGGAGACCCAGTACTTC. It translates to CASSRTRETQYF. The full variable domain, with the rest looked up from reference TRBV2 and TRBJ2-5, is EPEVTQTPSHQVTQMGQEVILRCVPISNHLYFYWYRQILGQKVEFLVSFYNNEISEKSEIFDDQFSVERPDGSNFTLKIRSTKLEDSAMYFCASSRTRETQYFGPGTRLLVL.

The J gene is TRBJ2-1, the V gene TRBV20-1; unclear D gene. The germline V gene has CDR1 DFQATT and CDR2 SNEGSKA (reference sequence). With 1 base removed from V and 8 bases from J, the gap between germline ends came to 6 bases. This CDR3 has 11 amino acids. The CDR3, as DNA: TGCAGTGCTAGAGTGGTGGATGAGCAGTTCTTC. It yields the protein CSARVVDEQFF.